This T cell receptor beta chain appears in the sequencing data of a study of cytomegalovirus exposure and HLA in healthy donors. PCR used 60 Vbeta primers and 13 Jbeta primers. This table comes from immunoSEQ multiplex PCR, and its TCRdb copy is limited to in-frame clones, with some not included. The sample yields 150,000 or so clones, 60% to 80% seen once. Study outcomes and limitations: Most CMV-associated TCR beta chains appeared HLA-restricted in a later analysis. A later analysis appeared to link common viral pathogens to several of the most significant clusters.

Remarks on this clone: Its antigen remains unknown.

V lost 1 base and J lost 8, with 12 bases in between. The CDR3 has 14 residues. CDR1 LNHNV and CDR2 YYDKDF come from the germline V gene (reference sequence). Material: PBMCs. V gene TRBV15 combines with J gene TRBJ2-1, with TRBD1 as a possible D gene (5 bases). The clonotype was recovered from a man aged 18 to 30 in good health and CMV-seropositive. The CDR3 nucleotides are TGTGCCACCAGCAGAGGCCCTGGGGCGGATGAGCAGTTCTTC. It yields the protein CATSRGPGADEQFF.